These 9 T cell receptor beta chains were sequenced from one sample in a study of PD-1 blockade in mismatch repair-deficient tumors. Here immunoSEQ multiplex PCR was the method, and the copy in TCRdb shows in-frame clones only, minus some. The sample yields tens of thousands of clones, about 82% seen once. Sequenced material: peripheral blood, taken 44 weeks after starting pembrolizumab. The receptors were gathered from an adult with mismatch repair-deficient cancer.

V is TRBV9 and J is TRBJ1-1; D call uncertain. CDR1 SGDLS and CDR2 YYNGEE come from the germline V gene. CDR3 length: 14 residues. The V end was cut by 1 base, the J end by 0 bases, with 7 bases between. CDR3 protein: CASSVMELNTEAFF. The CDR3 DNA sequence: TGTGCCAGCAGCGTAATGGAGCTGAACACTGAAGCTTTCTTT.

This clone is medium-sized within its sample. The chain has TRBV11-2 and TRBJ1-1; D ambiguous. V was clipped by 1 base and J by 3 bases, with 15 bases between them. The germline gives CDR1 SGHAT, CDR2 FQNNGV. The CDR3 is 16 residues long. CDR3 DNA sequence: TGTGCCAGCAGCTTAGCAGGACGGAGTGGGGACACTGAAGCTTTCTTT. It codes for CASSLAGRSGDTEAFF.

This sequence joins TRBV1 and TRBJ1-5. TRBV1 is a pseudogene. This CDR3 is built from 17 residues. The CDR3 here is CTSAPRRRAGYNQPQHF. The CDR3 nucleotides are TGCACCAGCGCTCCGAGAAGGAGGGCTGGTTACAATCAGCCCCAGCATTTT.

V and J are TRBV28 and TRBJ2-7; 9 positions agree with TRBD1. The length of the CDR3 is 14 residues. From germline, CDR1 is MDHEN and CDR2 SYDVKM. The junction had 9 bases not matched to a gene; V was cut back by 9 bases and J by 3 bases. This chain's CDR3 is CASWDGQGFYEQYF. The CDR3 region has the DNA TGTGCCAGTTGGGACGGACAGGGGTTCTACGAGCAGTACTTC.

The DNA for the CDR3 is TGTGCCAGCACAGGGGACCACGAGCAGTACTTC. Residues: CASTGDHEQYF. The chain employs TRBV7-9 and TRBJ2-7; tentative D call: TRBD1 (6 bases). The germline gives CDR1 SEHNR, CDR2 FQNEAQ (reference sequence). This CDR3 is 11 amino acids long. V shed 7 bases and J shed 5 bases, with 9 bases lying between them.

The V gene is TRBV28, the J gene TRBJ2-5; the D call may be TRBD1 or TRBD2 (5 bases each). From germline, CDR1 is MDHEN and CDR2 SYDVKM. CDR3 length equals 16 residues. Trimming removed 7 bases at V and 1 base at J, with 19 bases between. CDR3 DNA sequence: TGTGCCAGCACCAAGCGGAGCAGGGTTACCCAAGAGACCCAGTACTTC. This translates into CASTKRSRVTQETQYF.

V and J are TRBV30 and TRBJ2-2; maybe TRBD1 (6 bases). CDR3 size: 15 residues. Germline loops: CDR1 GTSNPN, CDR2 SVGIG (reference sequence). V was trimmed by 0 bases and J by 2 bases, leaving 10 bases between them. The CDR3 here is CAWSVGQTNTGELFF. In DNA form, the CDR3 reads TGTGCCTGGAGTGTCGGACAGACCAACACCGGGGAGCTGTTTTTT.

This clone has more than one count but fewer than ten. V and J are TRBV11-2 and TRBJ2-7; D not certain. The V end was cut by 4 bases, the J end by 6 bases, with 7 bases between. The CDR3 spans 11 residues. CDR1 and CDR2 (germline): SGHAT, FQNNGV. The CDR3 coding sequence is TGTGCCAGCAGCTACGGGCCCGAGCAGTACTTC. Its protein product is CASSYGPEQYF.

The V gene is TRBV5-4, the J gene TRBJ2-7; 7 bases map to TRBD2. J was trimmed by 6 bases and V by 2 bases; bases with no gene match: 8. This CDR3 is 14 amino acids long. Germline V gene lookup returns CDR1 SGHNT and CDR2 YYREEE (reference sequence). CDR3 residues: CASSFGGSVGEQYF. The CDR3 nucleotides are TGTGCCAGCAGCTTCGGCGGGAGTGTCGGCGAGCAGTACTTC.